The sequence of this TCR beta chain was determined in a study of cytomegalovirus exposure and HLA in healthy donors (dated by TCRdb to about 2017). About the investigation overall: According to an earlier analysis of several hundred of the donors, about 180 million T cells yielded 117 million unique TCR beta sequences and roughly 280 Gb of sequence data. An early release covering about 600 HLA-typed donors comprised 250 to 350 gigabases of sequencing data and roughly 85 million unique TCR sequences. Of the roughly 400 genotyped donors, approximately 83% fell in the genetic ancestry cluster associated with self-reported Caucasian donors. The aim of the study was to test whether cataloging public T cell receptors could identify signatures of past pathogen exposure. The study used immunosequencing to profile the T cell repertoires of 666 subjects and linked those repertoires to cytomegalovirus serostatus. In addition to the first cohort of 666 subjects, a separate validation cohort of approximately 120 different subjects was used. To predict cytomegalovirus infection status, the study combined high-throughput TCR immunosequencing, statistical association of individual TCRs with disease status, and machine learning. A later analysis re-analyzed previously published TCR beta repertoires from about 600 donors and added high-resolution HLA genotyping to study TCR occurrence patterns. In the later analysis, no new phenotypic data were used to find candidate immune exposures; instead, reliance was placed on TCR beta sequences and their occurrence across donors. In an earlier analysis of 500 to 650 of the donors, high-throughput TCR beta sequencing was used to judge whether each TCR beta V gene segment behaved as functional or pseudogenic. Donor age, sex, ethnicity and CMV serostatus were collected together with the repertoire data. A later genetic analysis took genome-wide SNP genotypes for 398 of the 666 donors and used that subset as a discovery cohort. Every discovery cohort repertoire had been produced on one sequencing platform. HLA typing covered class I and class II loci at four-digit resolution. Typing coverage differed by locus: A, B, C, DRB1 and DQB1 were typed in about 629-640 donors, DQA1 in 522, DPA1 in approximately 600, and DPB1 in 450 to 490. Because of strong linkage in the cohort, roughly five DR-DQ haplotypes were treated as single units for association and clustering. Across around 400 genotyped donors of the cohort, an average of about 240,000 unique TCR beta nucleotide sequences per donor were sequenced, and around 20% of those sequences were non-productive. General findings and caveats noted by the study authors: Linkage disequilibrium might explain the correlated functional status among segregating V segments, but an unknown experimental factor could not be ruled out. In a later analysis, around 17,000 TCR beta sequences were associated with specific HLA alleles at a false discovery rate of 0.05. In the study, about 150 TCR beta chains were listed as associated with cytomegalovirus. In a later genetic analysis, a missense DCLRE1C variant was associated with V-gene and J-gene trimming of TCR beta chains, and the association was replicated in an independent cohort. When HLA alleles, especially DR and DQ, strongly co-occurred, attributing TCR associations to individual alleles was difficult. Cytomegalovirus status was reported to be diagnosed by the classifier with high specificity and sensitivity in both the original and validation cohorts. Some IMGT-functional V segments, including TRBV6-2 and TRBV6-3, could not be distinguished by the 87-base-pair reads and were therefore excluded. While some public TCRs were present in many individuals, most TCR sequences turned up only very rarely across donors. Presence/absence analyses assumed roughly uniform sequencing depth across donors, an assumption that may not hold. According to a later genetic analysis, donors in an Asian-associated ancestry cluster had fewer N-insertions in productive TCRs than the roughly 670-donor mean. Some 16 rarely observed V segments, including chromosome 9 orphons, were excluded from the earlier analysis of about 600 of the donors because counts were too low. A cluster of highly shared sequence variants was judged likely to represent a technical artifact of the sequencing pipeline. The cohort was sequenced for TCR beta chains only, and without alpha or paired-chain data the features that could be detected were limited. In an earlier analysis of 587 of the donors, most TCR beta V segments appeared in productive rearrangements about 90% or about 30% of the time, broadly matching IMGT annotations. The authors suggested that the approach could potentially be extended to other disease states and immunological phenotypes. A further reported finding was that TCR beta sequences accurately predicted the HLA-A and HLA-B alleles for most subjects in the first cohort. In a later analysis, TCR association rates were found to vary across HLA loci, with the most associated TCRs seen for DRB1 alleles and the fewest for HLA-C alleles. Because HLA typing was unavailable for some donors at each locus, only the typed subset was used in association tests. According to a later analysis, parvovirus B19, influenza, CMV and Epstein-Barr virus appeared linked to several top co-occurrence clusters. A few of the identified cytomegalovirus-associated TCR beta chains were confirmed in vitro to be specific for cytomegalovirus antigens. In a later analysis, HLA-associated TCR beta chains were found to be more clonally expanded and to have lower generation probabilities than equally common non-associated chains. The only immune exposure information available for the cohort was CMV serostatus. According to a later analysis, most CMV-associated TCR beta chains appeared to be HLA-restricted, and the HLA associations seemed to be driven largely by CMV exposure.

The cohort comprised approximately 700 healthy bone marrow donors. At the time of sampling, all cohort members were nominally healthy, though unrecorded immune exposures were likely present. The donor was CMV seronegative and belonged to the group of 352 seronegative cohort members. Each donor provided a peripheral blood sample, and peripheral blood mononuclear cells were used for TCR beta sequencing. Genomic DNA was extracted from the blood cell samples with the Qiagen DNeasy Blood Extraction Kit. The library was built by means of the immunoSEQ multiplex PCR assay. A mixture of 60 forward primers for TCR Vbeta segments and 13 reverse primers for TCR Jbeta segments was used in the multiplex PCR. Amplification of the CDR3 region of rearranged TCR beta genes was performed with a multiplex PCR assay on genomic DNA. The amplified TCR beta libraries were sequenced on the Illumina HiSeq System as 87-base-pair reads. Concerning the study's data processing: A later analysis counted about 80 million unique TCR beta chains across the 670 or so repertoires, and 9.5 million to 11 million of these chains were shared by at least two donors. Raw reads were error-corrected and collapsed into unique sequences by a nearest-neighbor algorithm in which closely related sequences were merged to remove PCR and sequencing errors. V, D and J gene segments were assigned by aligning CDR3 sequences to IMGT reference sequences. For a sequence to be retained, a match of at least six nucleotides was required to both a V gene segment and a J gene segment. Rearrangements were called productive when the CDR3 lacked stop codons and stayed in frame with V and J; all others were non-productive. CDR3 was defined by IMGT convention, running from the second conserved V-encoded cysteine to the conserved J-encoded phenylalanine. The earlier analysis of 587 of the donors excluded any sequence lacking an unambiguous match to a single V gene segment. An earlier analysis of several hundred of the donors classified V segments as functional when productive rearrangements were above 56.7% and as segregating when the standard deviation between donors was above 5%. To diagnose cytomegalovirus status from the catalog of TCR beta chain sequences, a statistical classification framework was built. V and J gene assignment, in a later analysis, came from comparing TCR nucleotide sequences with IMGT/GENE-DB human TR gene sequences. The TCRdist pipeline was used in a later analysis to assign CDR3 sequences and most-parsimonious VDJ recombination scenarios. A later analysis defined each TCR beta chain by its CDR3 amino acid sequence plus V-gene family, and excluded reads lacking a unique V-gene family. In a later analysis, a few hundred highly shared, low-generation-probability nucleotide sequences were removed to address suspected cross-contamination and a sequencing artifact. In a later analysis, a clonal expansion index for each public chain was calculated from normalized within-repertoire ranks of inferred template counts. In a later analysis, generation probabilities were computed with a VDJ recombination model fitted to out-of-frame rearrangements, and the resulting probabilities were checked against IGoR. In a later analysis, hypergeometric tests were used to score TCR-TCR, TCR-HLA and TCR-CMV co-occurrence, with a repertoire-size bias correction applied to TCR pairs. False discovery rates were estimated in a later analysis by permuting HLA or CMV assignments 20 times. In a later analysis, co-occurring TCRs were grouped using DBSCAN, and TCRdist sequence similarity was added for clustering within HLA-allele-positive subsets. Repertoires with fewer than 30,000 or more than 120,000 public chains, plus five repertoires with anomalous nucleotide sharing, were excluded from co-occurrence clustering. TCRdb mirrors the immuneACCESS table, restricted to in-frame sequences. Some clones are absent from its copies; in checked studies, under half trace to an unresolved V gene, and the reason for the others is unknown. The D gene and trimming were derived from the DNA, and the V and J assignments and clone size from that table. The sample table lists about 120,000 clones, over 70% of them with a count of one. The ten biggest clones cover around 4.2% of the sample.

This clone occurred a few times. The antigen it recognizes is unknown. Base qualities are not provided; no much larger clone lies one nucleotide away. Relative to germline, V is 6 bases shorter and J is 3 bases shorter, with 12 bases between their ends. From cysteine to phenylalanine, the CDR3 is 15 amino acids long. Only the CDR3 portion is preserved as DNA: 45 bases, with reading frame beginning at the first base. Sequences MNHEY (CDR1) and SVGAGI (CDR2) are obtained from the germline V gene. Source material: PBMCs. The TCR sequence derives from a woman aged 40 to 50 in good health and CMV-seronegative. The chain was built from TRBV6-5 and TRBJ1-6; matching of 5 bases hints at TRBD1 as the D gene. The CDR3 protein sequence reads: CASRLQGHYNSPLHF. In nucleotide form, the sequence is TGTGCCAGCAGGCTGCAGGGCCACTATAATTCACCCCTCCACTTT.